This T cell receptor (beta chain) is drawn from a study of CD8 T cells in ankylosing spondylitis. Trimming pared 5 bases from V and 1 base from J, leaving 17 bases between. CDR1 is LNHNV, CDR2 YYDKDF, per germline (reference sequence). The CDR3 contains 16 residues. At least ten counts were recorded for this clonotype. Its antigen is still unknown. The authors made TCR beta libraries by quantitative 5'-RACE with molecular barcodes. TCRdb used MiXCR to reprocess the 5' RACE reads, holding one entry per CDR3 protein. The profile shows around 180,000 distinct CDR3 sequences, roughly 18% of them singletons. Broader study findings: Reports say disease-linked clones showed up significantly more in matched ankylosing spondylitis synovial fluid. Peripheral blood samples showed relatively rare disease-linked clones, and these clones were CD8+. It appeared that ankylosing spondylitis blood was characterized by a TCR beta motif of under ten highly homologous variants.

This chain connects TRBV15 to TRBJ1-1; a weak D match, TRBD1 (6 bases). Sequencing was carried out using blood, either unsorted or a sorted T cell fraction (not recorded which). This TCR was recovered from a male donor aged 10-35 years with ankylosing spondylitis or in good health (not recorded which). CDR3 nucleotides: TGTGCCACCAGCGTGCGTCCGGGGGCAAGGAACACTGAAGCTTTCTTT. Translation: CATSVRPGARNTEAFF.